This TCR beta chain was found in a study of T-cell memory formation after mild COVID-19. Study findings and constraints: Contracting clones, day 15 to 85, had balanced CD4/CD8, and later expanders favored CD4+. Some responding clones appeared in pre-infection memory, suggesting cross-reactive memory joined. Contracting CD4+ clones were located mainly in CM and EM, and CD8+ clones in EMRA.

Employing constant-segment primers, 5'RACE generated TCR alpha and TCR beta cDNA libraries bearing sample barcodes and UMIs. TCRdb fed the 5' RACE reads into MiXCR, producing one record per CDR3 protein. The sample has just over 400,000 distinct CDR3 sequences, less than 25% seen once. V lost 8 bases and J lost 5; bases outside the gene matches: 7. The CDR3 sequence is 15 residues long. Note on this clonotype: Antigen unknown.

This clonotype was obtained from an adult woman who had mild COVID-19 (a few samples of this study predate the infection). Cell type and time point are not known. Sample: PBMCs or a T cell subset sorted from them (not recorded which). This chain connects TRBV12-3 or TRBV12-4 to TRBJ2-5; 14 bases line up with TRBD2. The CDR3 DNA reads TGTGCCAGCGGCAGACTAGCGGGGGGGCTTGAGACCCAGTACTTC. Translated: CASGRLAGGLETQYF.